Only a few counts were recorded for the clone carrying this T cell receptor (beta chain). Its specificity is unknown. Unique molecular identifiers were used in preparing the TCRbeta library. MiXCR, applied by TCRdb to the PCR reads, yields one record per CDR3 protein. The sample lists about 280,000 distinct CDR3 sequences, under 14% occurring once. This record comes from a study of T-cell reconstitution after alpha-beta-depleted transplantation in children. Study conclusions and caveats: A year had passed since transplant, and T-cell counts and diversity by then came mostly from newly produced T cells. The study traced high day-60 TCRbeta diversity in some patients to surviving recipient T cells and thymic progenitors. Several hundred expanded graft clones reportedly were the source of alpha-beta T cells about two months after transplant.

CDR3 size: 14 residues. Trimming removed 4 bases at V and 4 bases at J, with 13 bases between. The germline V gene encodes CDR1 SGHTA and CDR2 FQGNSA. This material consisted of peripheral blood, taken 180 days after TCRalphabeta/CD19-depleted stem cell transplant. The chain recombines TRBV7-2 with TRBJ1-2; D is perhaps TRBD1 (5 bases). This receptor was identified in a male patient between 2 and 15 years old who had a stem cell transplant for chronic granulomatous disease, so the T cells may come from the graft donor. The CDR3 DNA reads TGTGCCAGCAGCTCGCCGGGACGGCCCTATGGCTACACCTTC. It translates to CASSSPGRPYGYTF.